The clone carrying this TCR beta chain has at least ten counts. In the original workflow: Reference gene primer amplification gave estimated nucleated cell counts. Sequencing was performed with immunoSEQ multiplex PCR; in TCRdb, only in-frame clones are kept and a portion is missing. D and trimming come from the DNA, and the V and J calls and clone size come from that table. The data contain approximately 330,000 clones, 87% of them singletons. The data were obtained in a study of blood T cell repertoires in COVID-19. Looking at the study overall: Some COVID-19 samples were acute and others convalescent; all came from the United States, Italy and Spain. T cells, B-cell-depleted T cells, or PBMCs supplied cDNA or gDNA.

During active infection, Seattle patients enrolled and were then monitored through disease. The V end was cut by 5 bases, the J end by 4 bases, with 14 bases between. Germline V gene sequence: CDR1 LNHDA, CDR2 SQIVND (reference sequence). The CDR3 is 14 residues long. This TCR was sampled from a man aged 25 to 40 with COVID-19, enrolled during active disease. The V call is TRBV19, the J call TRBJ1-1; D is perhaps TRBD1 (6 bases). Input material: peripheral blood. The CDR3 region has the DNA TGTGCCAGTAGTCATCGACAGGCCGTCACTGAAGCTTTCTTT. Protein product: CASSHRQAVTEAFF.